This TCR beta chain was retrieved from a study of T cells in women clearing cervical HPV infection (dated by TCRdb to 2016 to 2018). About the full investigation: Cases were 20 to 25 women with histologically confirmed HPV16-related CIN3 or worse, including 2 invasive cancers. Among cases, blood sampling came a median of roughly 140 days after lesion detection, with an interquartile range of roughly 85 to 220 days. The 20 to 25 controls were women who cleared a single incident HPV16 infection within 12 months without developing precancer or cancer. Blood from cases was collected at the visit at which the lesion was first identified, whereas blood from controls was collected once infection was no longer detected. This exploratory proof-of-principle case-control study, nested within the Guanacaste HPV Natural History Study in Costa Rica, compared TCR repertoires among women with different cervical HPV16 outcomes. As quality controls, five blinded duplicates were added to each group, bringing the total to about 60 samples made up of roughly 50 participants and approximately ten replicates. Cases were matched to controls by age within five years and by the year the sample was collected. Median age was about 30 years in cases versus 38 to 45 in controls, and baseline characteristics did not differ significantly. The parent cohort enrolled about 9,900 women aged 18 or older in Guanacaste, Costa Rica, in 1993 to 1994 and followed the women for around 7 years. Since only a few of the women had HLA typing available, the possibility that HLA type was acting as a confounder could not be ruled out. General findings and caveats noted by the study authors: The cross-sectional design could not show whether associations preceded infection or resulted from it; effector/memory subsets and HPV-specific T cells were not isolated. TCR repertoire richness was significantly higher in CIN3+ cases than in controls across sequencing depths, while evenness did not differ. Random forest classifiers combining richness and V gene abundances distinguished cases from controls with an estimated AUC of more than 0.8. Lower TRBV6-7 relative abundance was observed in cases than in controls (0.11% versus 0.16%; Bonferroni P = 0.0008). Because the number of T cells in each sample was unknown, differences in richness could reflect differing T-cell content rather than repertoire biology.

Concerning this clone itself: Its antigen is not yet known. The CDR3 end lies 3 residues beyond the end of the read and is filled in from the germline J gene.

Every participant had a single incident cervical HPV16 infection, and prevalent HPV16 infections were excluded. Cervical HPV DNA was detected with MY09/MY11 PCR, and genotyping was done with dot-blot hybridization. Under 17 mL of heparinized blood was centrifuged, after which the buffy coat was aliquoted, frozen at -30 degrees C, and then stored at -80 degrees C. Genomic DNA was extracted from buffy coat specimens using QIAGEN kits. TCR beta CDR3 regions were amplified by multiplex PCR using the immunoSEQ assay from an average of roughly 1,200 ng genomic DNA per sample. To correct primer bias, the assay used a complete synthetic TCR repertoire to set an amplification baseline. The amplicons were sequenced on the Illumina platform. Per the original workflow: Sequences were error-corrected by clustering with frequency ratios and a modified nearest-neighbor algorithm, then analyzed in the immunoSEQ Analyzer with IMGT gene definitions. TCR richness and evenness were averaged over 20 rarefaction repeats at each rarefaction depth, excluding samples with fewer sequences than the depth. Wilcoxon rank sum tests with FDR correction were used to compare V, D and J gene relative abundances between the groups. Blinded duplicates gave an intraclass correlation of approximately 96% for TCR richness and an average of around 83% across about 65 gene segments. TCRdb provides this immuneACCESS table in a form limited to in-frame rearrangements. Some clones are lacking; in checked studies, under half of them reflect an unresolved V gene, and why the rest are absent is not known. V, J and clone size are those of that table, while D and trimming were read from the DNA. For this sample, the table gives some 30,000 clones. The ten most abundant clones make up about 4.5% of the sample.

The CDR3, from cysteine to phenylalanine, totals 15 residues. Of the CDR3's DNA, 36 bases were read; they are in frame from base 1. The germline V gene provides CDR1 KGHSH and CDR2 LQKENI. V loses 1 base at its end and J loses 6 bases; junction bases beyond the gene matches: 8. This clonotype was sampled from a woman aged 18-70 years with a cervical HPV16 infection that either progressed to CIN3+ or cleared (not recorded which). Sequenced input: blood buffy coat. The V and J genes are TRBV18 and TRBJ1-2, with 7 central nucleotides matching TRBD1. The CDR3 is CASSPQGGRTHGYTF. Partial CDR3 DNA: TGTGCCAGCTCACCACAAGGGGGCCGGACGCATGGC.